This TCR beta chain was observed in a study of blood T cell repertoires in COVID-19. Study background: Spain, Italy and the United States supplied samples that represented acute and convalescent COVID-19. Nucleic acid was either cDNA or gDNA, and it came from T cells, B-cell-depleted T cells, or PBMCs.

In the original workflow: Amplified reference gene primers provided the basis for estimating nucleated cell counts. The table came from immunoSEQ multiplex PCR; TCRdb's copy has only in-frame clones and leaves some out. That table supplies the V and J calls and clone size; D and trimming were determined from the DNA. The sample holds some 51,000 clones, 90% seen once. Per the germline V gene, CDR1 is SGDLS and CDR2 is YYNGEE. The CDR3 has 15 amino acids. Germline trimming cut 2 bases from V and 4 bases from J; bases unmatched to any gene: 5. Sequencing was performed on peripheral blood. V gene TRBV9 combines with J gene TRBJ2-2, with 7 bases identical to TRBD2. The sequence derives from a middle-aged man with acute or convalescent COVID-19. The chain's CDR3 is CASSVREGFTGELFF. In DNA, the CDR3 is TGTGCCAGCAGCGTTAGGGAGGGTTTCACCGGGGAGCTGTTTTTT.